Given below is one T cell receptor (beta chain) in context. The antigen is unknown. The data were obtained in a study of T cell responses to AZD1222 COVID-19 vaccine. Study findings and constraints: Compared with day 0, the breadth and depth of the Spike-specific TCR repertoire rose significantly after two doses of AZD1222.

Only in-frame clones appear in the TCRdb table, and some are missing; sequencing was by immunoSEQ multiplex PCR. The sample carries 95,000 to 150,000 clones, roughly 86% recorded once. Germline CDR1 reads MDHEN; CDR2 reads SYDVKM. J lost 4 bases, V lost 7 bases, and 12 bases had no gene match. The CDR3 is 16 amino acids. Sequenced material: peripheral blood, taken on day 0 of AZD1222 vaccination. The receptor's source is an adult in good health. The chain links TRBV28 to TRBJ2-2, with TRBD2 matching over 7 bases. The CDR3 sequence: CASTPLGGSRTGELFF. The CDR3 region has the DNA TGTGCCAGCACCCCGTTAGGCGGGAGTCGCACCGGGGAGCTGTTTTTT.